This TCR beta chain was identified during a study of breast tumors, draining lymph nodes, adjacent tissues. A single record per CDR3 protein comes from TCRdb applying MiXCR to the multiplex PCR reads. The sample lists 70,000 to 85,000 distinct CDR3 sequences; approximately 19% were seen once. Overall study findings and caveats: Tumor repertoires ranked between lymph nodes and nontumor tissue in diversity, with V and J gene preferences. Findings are consistent with lymph node origin and intratumoral expansion of most tumor T cells.

Breast cancer patients provided tissue from their axillary draining lymph nodes. This clonotype was observed many times. Its antigen is undetermined. Sequencing input: axillary lymph node tissue. This clonotype was obtained from a female donor with breast cancer. Some clones in this sample may be carry-over from other donors' samples.

The CDR3 reads CASSLAGGYGYTF. DNA for the CDR3: TGTGCCAGCAGCTTAGCAGGGGGTTATGGCTACACCTTC. The chain combines TRBV7-9 with TRBJ1-2; D might be TRBD1 (6 bases). Germline V gene sequence: CDR1 SEHNR, CDR2 FQNEAQ (reference sequence). V was cut by 0 bases and J by 5 bases, with 7 bases left in between. The CDR3 extends over 13 amino acids.